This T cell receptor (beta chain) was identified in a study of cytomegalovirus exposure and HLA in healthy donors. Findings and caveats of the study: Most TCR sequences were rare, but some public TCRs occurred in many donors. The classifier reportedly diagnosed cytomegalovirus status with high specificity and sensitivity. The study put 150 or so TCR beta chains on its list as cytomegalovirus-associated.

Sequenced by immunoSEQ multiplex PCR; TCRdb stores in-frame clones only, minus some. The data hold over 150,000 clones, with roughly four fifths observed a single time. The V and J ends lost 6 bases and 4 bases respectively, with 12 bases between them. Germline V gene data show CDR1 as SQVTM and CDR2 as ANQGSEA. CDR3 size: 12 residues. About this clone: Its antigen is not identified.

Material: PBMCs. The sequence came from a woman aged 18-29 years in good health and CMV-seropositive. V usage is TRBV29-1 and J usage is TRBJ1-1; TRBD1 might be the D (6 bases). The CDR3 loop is CSVGQSGTEAFF. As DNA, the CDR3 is TGCAGCGTCGGACAGTCGGGCACTGAAGCTTTCTTT.